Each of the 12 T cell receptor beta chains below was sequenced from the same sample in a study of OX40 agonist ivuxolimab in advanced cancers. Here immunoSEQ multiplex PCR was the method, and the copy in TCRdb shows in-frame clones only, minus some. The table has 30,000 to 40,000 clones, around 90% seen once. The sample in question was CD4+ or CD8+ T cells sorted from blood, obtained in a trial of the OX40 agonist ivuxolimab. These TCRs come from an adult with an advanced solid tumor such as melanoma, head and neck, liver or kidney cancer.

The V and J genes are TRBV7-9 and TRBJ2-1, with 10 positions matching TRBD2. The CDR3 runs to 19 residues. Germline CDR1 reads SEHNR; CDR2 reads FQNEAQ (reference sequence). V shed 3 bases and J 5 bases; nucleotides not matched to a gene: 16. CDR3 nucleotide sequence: TGTGCCAGCAGCTTCCCTCGGGTCTCTACTAGCGGGAAGGACAATGAGCAGTTCTTC. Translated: CASSFPRVSTSGKDNEQFF.

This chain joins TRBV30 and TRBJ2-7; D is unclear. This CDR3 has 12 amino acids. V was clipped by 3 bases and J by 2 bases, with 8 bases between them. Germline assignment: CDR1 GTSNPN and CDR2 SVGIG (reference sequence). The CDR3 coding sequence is TGTGCCTGGAGCACACAGCCCTACGAGCAGTACTTC. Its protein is CAWSTQPYEQYF. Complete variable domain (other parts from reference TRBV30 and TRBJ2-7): SQTIHQWPATLVQPVGSPLSLECTVEGTSNPNLYWYRQAAGRGLQLLFYSVGIGQISSEVPQNLSASRPQDRQFILSSKKLLLSDSGFYLCAWSTQPYEQYFGPGTRLTVT.

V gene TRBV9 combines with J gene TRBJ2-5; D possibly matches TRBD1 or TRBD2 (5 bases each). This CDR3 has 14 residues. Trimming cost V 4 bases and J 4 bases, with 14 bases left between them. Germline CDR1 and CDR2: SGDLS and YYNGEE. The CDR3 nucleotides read TGTGCCAGCAGCTCTCCCGAGGGGAGAGAGACCCAGTACTTC. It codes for CASSSPEGRETQYF.

CDR3 sequence (DNA): TGTGCCAGCAGCTTAGCTGGCAGGGGTGGCGAGCAGTACTTC. Amino acid sequence: CASSLAGRGGEQYF. The chain employs TRBV7-9 and TRBJ2-7; D possibly corresponds to TRBD1 (6 bases). Trimming shortened V by 0 bases and J by 6 bases, and 12 bases separated the two germline ends. The CDR3 is made up of 14 amino acids. The germline CDR1 and CDR2 sequences are SEHNR and FQNEAQ (reference sequence). Full variable domain (outside the CDR3, taken from reference TRBV7-9 and TRBJ2-7): DTGVSQNPRHKITKRGQNVTFRCDPISEHNRLYWYRQTLGQGPEFLTYFQNEAQLEKSRLLSDRFSAERPKGSFSTLEIQRTEQGDSAMYLCASSLAGRGGEQYFGPGTRLTVT.

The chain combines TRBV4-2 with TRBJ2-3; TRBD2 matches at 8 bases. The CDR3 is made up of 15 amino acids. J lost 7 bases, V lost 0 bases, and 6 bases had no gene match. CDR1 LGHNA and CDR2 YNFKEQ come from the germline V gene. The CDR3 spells CASSQDRGGLYTQYF. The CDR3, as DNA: TGTGCCAGCAGCCAAGATCGCGGGGGGCTCTATACGCAGTATTTT.

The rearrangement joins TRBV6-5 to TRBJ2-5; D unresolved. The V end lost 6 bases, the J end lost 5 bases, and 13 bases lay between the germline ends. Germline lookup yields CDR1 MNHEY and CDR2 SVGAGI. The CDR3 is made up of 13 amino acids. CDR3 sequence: CASSSSEAETQYF. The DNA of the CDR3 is TGTGCCAGCAGCTCCTCAGAGGCGGAGACCCAGTACTTC.

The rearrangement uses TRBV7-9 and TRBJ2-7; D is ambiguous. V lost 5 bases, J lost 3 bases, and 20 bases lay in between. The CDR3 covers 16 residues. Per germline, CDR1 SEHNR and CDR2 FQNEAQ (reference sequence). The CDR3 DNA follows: TGTGCCAGCAGCCAAGCGCCGGCAGGCCGGAACTACGAGCAGTACTTC. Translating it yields CASSQAPAGRNYEQYF.

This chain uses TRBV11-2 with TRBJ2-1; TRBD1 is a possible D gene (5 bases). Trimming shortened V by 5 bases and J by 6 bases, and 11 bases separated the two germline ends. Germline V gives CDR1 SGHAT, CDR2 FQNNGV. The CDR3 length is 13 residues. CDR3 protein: CASSPRGSNEQFF. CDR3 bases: TGTGCCAGCAGCCCTAGGGGCAGCAATGAGCAGTTCTTC.

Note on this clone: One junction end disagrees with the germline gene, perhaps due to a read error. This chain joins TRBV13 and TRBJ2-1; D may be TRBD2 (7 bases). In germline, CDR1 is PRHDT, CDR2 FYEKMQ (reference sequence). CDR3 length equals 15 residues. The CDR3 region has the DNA TGTGCCAGCAGCTTGGAGGGGGGGCCCGAGAATGGGCAGTTCTTC. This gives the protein CASSLEGGPENGQFF.

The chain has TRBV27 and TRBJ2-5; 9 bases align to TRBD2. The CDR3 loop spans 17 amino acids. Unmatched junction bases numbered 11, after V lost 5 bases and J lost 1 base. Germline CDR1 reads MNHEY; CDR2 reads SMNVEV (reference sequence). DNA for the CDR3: TGTGCCAGCAGTCCCGGACTAGCGCGTAGTTTCCAAGAGACCCAGTACTTC. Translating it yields CASSPGLARSFQETQYF.

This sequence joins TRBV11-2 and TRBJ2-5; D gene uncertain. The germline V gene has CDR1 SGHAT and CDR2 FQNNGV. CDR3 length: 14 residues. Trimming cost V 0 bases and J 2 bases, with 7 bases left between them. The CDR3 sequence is CASSLEAEQETQYF. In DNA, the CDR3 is TGTGCCAGCAGCTTAGAGGCGGAACAAGAGACCCAGTACTTC. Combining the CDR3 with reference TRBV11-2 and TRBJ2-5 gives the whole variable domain EAGVAQSPRYKIIEKRQSVAFWCNPISGHATLYWYQQILGQGPKLLIQFQNNGVVDDSQLPKDRFSAERLKGVDSTLKIQPAKLEDSAVYLCASSLEAEQETQYFGPGTRLLVL.

CDR3 DNA: TGCGCCAGCAGCCTAGGCGGGGGATTCACTGAAGCTTTCTTT. Translated, it gives CASSLGGGFTEAFF. The chain uses TRBV4-1 and TRBJ1-1, with D maybe TRBD1 (5 bases). The ends were cut back, 4 bases at V and 4 bases at J, with 13 bases in the middle. CDR3 length: 14 amino acids. From germline, CDR1 is MGHRA and CDR2 YSYEKL.